This T cell receptor beta chain came from a study of T-cell reconstitution after alpha-beta-depleted transplantation in children. The authors prepared the TCRbeta library with unique molecular identifiers. TCRdb ran MiXCR on the PCR reads and lists one entry per CDR3 protein. The table lists about 500,000 distinct CDR3 sequences, 30% to 35% of them singletons. V was trimmed by 0 bases and J by 2 bases, leaving 20 bases between them. This CDR3 has 18 residues. Germline loops: CDR1 SGHDT, CDR2 YYEEEE. The sequence derives from a human donor who donated a stem cell graft to a child with aplastic anemia. The source was PBMCs from the stem cell graft donor, collected from the stem cell graft. The V gene is TRBV5-6, the J gene TRBJ2-5, with D possibly matching TRBD2 (5 bases). This CDR3 reads CASSLDSGDLKVQETQYF. The CDR3 coding sequence is TGTGCCAGCAGCTTGGACTCCGGGGATCTCAAGGTGCAAGAGACCCAGTACTTC.